The text below deals with one TCR beta chain. What it binds is not known. A junction boundary mismatches the germline segment, possibly from a read error. The entry originates in a study of T cell repertoires in cytomegalovirus infection. Study overall: Indicated by public TCR beta signatures were CMV infection and matching HLA type. Findings and caveats of the study: Clonotypes of TCR beta that were HLA-C-restricted and CMV-specific dominated the ex vivo response.

TCRdb processed the reads anew with MiXCR; each CDR3 protein has one entry. The sample lists around 450,000 distinct CDR3 sequences; roughly 31% were seen once. The length of the CDR3 is 15 residues. CDR1 and CDR2 from the germline V gene are LNHDA and SQIVND (reference sequence). The receptor's source is a human donor in good health (CMV status not recorded). Some clones in this sample may be carry-over from other donors' samples. The chain links TRBV19 to TRBJ1-4; a possible D gene is TRBD1 (5 bases). Sequencing was carried out using PBMCs. CDR3 amino acids: CASSTYGLMGGKLIF. The CDR3 bases are TGTGCCAGTAGTACCTACGGACTCATGGGGGGGAAACTGATTTTT.